Included here is one T cell receptor (beta chain) sequence, with context. The antigen this receptor binds is unknown. No much larger clone exists at a distance of one base, and base qualities are not known. This sample stems from a study of blood T cells in healthy people across ages (dated by TCRdb to 2014 to 2015). Broadly, across the study: Template switching captured roughly one uniquely barcoded TCR beta cDNA molecule per two T cells in model experiments. Using deep sequencing normalized with unique cDNA molecular identifiers, the study measured how TCR beta repertoire diversity changes with age. The study analyzed two additional independent replicas of 1 million unique cDNA reads from the same blood draw for two donors, one aged 18 to 30 and one aged 80 or older. The donors were divided into four age groups: young (average around 16 years), middle-aged (roughly 42), aged (approximately 64) and long-lived (about 79). To avoid experimental bias, donors of different ages were spread randomly across the sequencing lanes.

Preparation of the library involved 5' RACE. Instrument used: Illumina HiSeq 2500. A second PCR of 7 to 11 cycles was performed with a sample-barcoded 5' primer and a J-beta primer mix. A unique molecular identifier was introduced onto each TCR beta cDNA molecule by a template-switch 5' adaptor carrying 12 random nucleotides. Each sample yielded at least 2.5 million CDR3-containing paired-end reads. First-strand cDNA was synthesized from all RNA with the Mint cDNA synthesis kit, primed by a TRBC-specific oligonucleotide. Following uracil-DNA glycosylase treatment, a first 18-cycle PCR with universal primers M1SS and BC2_uni_R was performed on all cDNA. Per the authors' processing: For normalization, 1 million high-quality reads, each with a distinct molecular identifier, were randomly selected from each sample. Reads sharing molecular identifiers were discarded rather than binned into consensus sequences. MiTCR, set to a Q25 quality threshold and the strictest error-elimination algorithm, was used for CDR3 identification, clonotype clustering and error correction. Lower-bound total TCR beta diversity was estimated with a nonparametric unseen species model using Euler transformation. TCRdb passed the public sequencing reads through fastp at Q25 and MiXCR, retaining productive beta sequences. Duplicate CDR3 protein sequences are folded into a single record with the most common DNA and genes. The V and J calls reflect TCRdb's pipeline rather than the authors' work. Here the sample has over 1.5 million distinct CDR3 sequences; 49% occur a single time. Around 2.1% of the sample goes to the ten largest clones.

Study-wide findings and limitations: Observed TCR beta diversity per million T cells fell roughly linearly with age, and a significant reduction was already apparent by age around 36. Compared with the aged group, the long-lived group had more naive CD4+ T cells, fewer expanded clones and increased TCR diversity, suggesting age selection. A strong correlation was found between observed TCR beta diversity and the percentage of naive T cells measured by flow cytometry. Because the CMV infection status of the donors was unknown, age-related changes in expanded clonotypes may potentially have been confounded. Because profiling used bulk unsorted PBMCs, naive and antigen-experienced compartments could not be compared conclusively. Estimates of total diversity based on one million sequenced T cells were considered lower bounds and underestimates.

The roughly 37 donors, aged about 6 to 95 years, were systemically healthy Caucasian individuals from Russia. Approximately 10 milliliters of peripheral blood were collected from each donor into EDTA-treated Vacutainer tubes. Ficoll-Paque density-gradient centrifugation was used to isolate PBMCs, with at least 6.5 million per sample. Trizol reagent was used to extract total RNA from the PBMCs, yielding at least 6 micrograms per sample. For every donor, flow cytometry on a PBMC aliquot measured the percentage of naive CD45RAhigh/CD27high T cells. The sample comprised blood. The TCR was taken from a woman aged 40 to 55 in good health.

The CDR3 sequence is CALWGTGANVLTF. The DNA sequence is as follows: TGTGCCCTCTGGGGAACTGGGGCCAACGTCCTGACTTTC. The rearranged chain carries TRBV6-2 or TRBV6-3 and TRBJ2-6; the D gene lacks a confident call. The germline V gene gives CDR1 as MNHEY and CDR2 as SVGEGT. V drops 11 bases and J drops 2 bases, leaving 10 bases in between. Taken from cysteine to phenylalanine, the CDR3 has 13 residues. Solely the CDR3 DNA is kept, with 39 bases framed from the first base.